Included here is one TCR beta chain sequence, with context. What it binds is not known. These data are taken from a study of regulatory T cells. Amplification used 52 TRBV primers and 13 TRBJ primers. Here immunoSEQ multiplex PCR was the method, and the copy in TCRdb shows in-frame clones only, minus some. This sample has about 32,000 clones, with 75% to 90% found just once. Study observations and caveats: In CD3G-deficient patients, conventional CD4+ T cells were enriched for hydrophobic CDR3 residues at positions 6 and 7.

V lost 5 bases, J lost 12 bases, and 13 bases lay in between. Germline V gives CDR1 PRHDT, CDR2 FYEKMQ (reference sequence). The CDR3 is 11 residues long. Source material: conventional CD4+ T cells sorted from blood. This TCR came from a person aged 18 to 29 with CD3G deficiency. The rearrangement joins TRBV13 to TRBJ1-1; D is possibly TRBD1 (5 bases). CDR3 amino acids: CASSLRGATFF. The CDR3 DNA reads TGTGCCAGCAGCCTCCGGGGCGCTACTTTCTTT.